This T cell receptor beta chain was captured by sequencing in a study of shared clonotypes between healthy human individuals. Study information: The people who gave samples were a couple of women and a few men aged 18 to 49. Broader study findings: Rarefaction revealed incomplete sorted-subset sequencing despite large depth.

Participating donors were healthy, HIV-negative adults free of recent acute infections or vaccinations. How the authors handled the data: Owing to the provision of junction-only sequences devoid of quality scores by immunoSEQ, filtering differed. Repertoires were generated with immunoSEQ multiplex PCR, while TCRdb's copy carries only in-frame clones and drops some. The DNA gave D and trimming, while V, J and clone size come from that table. Of roughly 640,000 clones in the sample, around 74% were seen once. The V end was cut by 5 bases, the J end by 5 bases, with 12 bases between. This CDR3 is 13 amino acids long. Germline lookup yields CDR1 SGHAT and CDR2 FQNNGV. Worth noting for this clone: Its antigen is not identified.

The clonotype was recovered from a woman in her 30s in good health. Sequenced: memory CD4+ T cells sorted from blood. Subset in this sample: CD45RA-negative fraction. The chain employs TRBV11-2 and TRBJ2-5; D unresolved. CDR3 DNA: TGTGCCAGCAGCCCCCAATGGGCGGAGACCCAGTACTTC. It codes for CASSPQWAETQYF.